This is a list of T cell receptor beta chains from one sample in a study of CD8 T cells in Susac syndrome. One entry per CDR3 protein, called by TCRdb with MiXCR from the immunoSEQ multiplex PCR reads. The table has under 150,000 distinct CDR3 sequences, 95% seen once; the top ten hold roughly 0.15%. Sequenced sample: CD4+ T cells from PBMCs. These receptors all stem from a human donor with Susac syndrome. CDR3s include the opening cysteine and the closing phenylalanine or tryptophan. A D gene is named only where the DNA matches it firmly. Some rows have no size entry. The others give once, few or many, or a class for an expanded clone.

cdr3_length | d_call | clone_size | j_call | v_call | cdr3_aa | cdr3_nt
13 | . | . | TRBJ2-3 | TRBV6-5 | CASSYGQTDTQYF | TGTGCCAGCAGTTACGGGCAGACAGATACGCAGTATTTT
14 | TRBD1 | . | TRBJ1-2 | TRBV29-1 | CSVDVRQGMYGYTF | TGCAGCGTTGACGTCCGACAGGGGATGTATGGCTACACCTTC
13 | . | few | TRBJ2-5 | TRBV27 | CASSVRYQETQYF | TGTGCCAGCAGTGTTAGGTACCAAGAGACCCAGTACTTC
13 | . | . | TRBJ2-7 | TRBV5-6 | CASSLPGAYEQYF | TGTGCCAGCAGCCTCCCGGGAGCCTACGAGCAGTACTTC
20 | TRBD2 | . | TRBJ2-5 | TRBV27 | CASSLRPPLGLAGLGETQYF | TGTGCCAGCAGTTTGCGCCCTCCCCTTGGACTAGCGGGATTAGGGGAGACCCAGTACTTC
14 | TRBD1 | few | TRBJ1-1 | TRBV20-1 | CSARETGMNTEAFF | TGCAGTGCTAGGGAGACAGGGATGAACACTGAAGCTTTCTTT
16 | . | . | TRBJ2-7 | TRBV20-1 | CSARDPGGGASYEQYF | TGCAGTGCTAGAGATCCCGGAGGAGGGGCGAGCTACGAGCAGTACTTC
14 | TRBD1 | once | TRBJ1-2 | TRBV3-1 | CASSQGDRVGGYTF | TGTGCCAGCAGCCAAGGGGACAGGGTCGGAGGCTACACCTTC
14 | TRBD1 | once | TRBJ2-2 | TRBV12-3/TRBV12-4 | CASRGQAVTGELFF | TGTGCCAGCAGGGGACAGGCGGTCACCGGGGAGCTGTTTTTT
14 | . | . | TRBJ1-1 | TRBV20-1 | CSARDRTVNTEAFF | TGCAGTGCTAGGGACCGCACCGTGAACACTGAAGCTTTCTTT
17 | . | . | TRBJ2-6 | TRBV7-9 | CASSSNLWLSGANVLTF | TGTGCCAGCAGCTCGAACCTATGGCTATCTGGGGCCAACGTCCTGACTTTC
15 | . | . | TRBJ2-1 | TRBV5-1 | CASRITGNSYNEQFF | TGCGCCAGCAGGATCACAGGAAACTCCTACAATGAGCAGTTCTTC
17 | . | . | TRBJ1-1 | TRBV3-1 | CASSQALAGDLNTEAFF | TGTGCCAGCAGCCAAGCTCTCGCGGGGGACTTGAACACTGAAGCTTTCTTT
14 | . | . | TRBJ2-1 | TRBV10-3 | CAISEIGANNEQFF | TGTGCCATCAGTGAGATAGGGGCGAACAATGAGCAGTTCTTC
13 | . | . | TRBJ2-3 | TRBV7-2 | CASSSTKSDTQYF | TGTGCCAGCAGTAGTACGAAGTCAGATACGCAGTATTTT
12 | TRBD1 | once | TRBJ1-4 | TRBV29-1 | CSVLRGDEKLFF | TGCAGCGTTCTCAGGGGGGATGAAAAACTGTTTTTT
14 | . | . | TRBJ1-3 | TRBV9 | CASSAGQSGNTIYF | TGTGCCAGCAGCGCTGGACAGTCTGGAAACACCATATATTTT
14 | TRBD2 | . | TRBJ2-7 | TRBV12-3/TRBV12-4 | CASSPRGGVGEQYF | TGTGCCAGCAGTCCCCGGGGAGGGGTGGGGGAGCAGTACTTC
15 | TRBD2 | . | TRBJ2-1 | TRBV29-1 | CSVGDAGGPYNEQFF | TGCAGCGTTGGAGATGCGGGGGGCCCCTACAATGAGCAGTTCTTC
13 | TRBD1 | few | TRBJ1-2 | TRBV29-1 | CSVEGTGGRGYTF | TGCAGCGTTGAAGGGACAGGGGGCCGTGGCTACACCTTC
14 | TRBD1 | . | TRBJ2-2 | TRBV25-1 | CASSGGGWGGELFF | TGTGCCAGCAGTGGAGGGGGCTGGGGCGGGGAGCTGTTTTTT
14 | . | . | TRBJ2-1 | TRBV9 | CASSAPRGANEQFF | TGTGCCAGCAGCGCGCCCAGGGGGGCGAATGAGCAGTTCTTC
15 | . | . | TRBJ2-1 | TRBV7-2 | CASSLGPREADEQFF | TGTGCCAGCAGCTTAGGGCCTAGGGAGGCGGATGAGCAGTTCTTC
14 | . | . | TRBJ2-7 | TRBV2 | CASSEFEGGNEQYF | TGTGCCAGCAGTGAATTTGAGGGGGGCAACGAGCAGTACTTC
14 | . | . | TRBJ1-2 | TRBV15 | CATSRDGTSYGYTF | TGTGCCACCAGCAGAGATGGCACGTCCTATGGCTACACCTTC
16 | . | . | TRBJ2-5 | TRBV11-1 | CASSAARLGSWETQYF | TGTGCCAGCAGCGCAGCCCGACTAGGGAGTTGGGAGACCCAGTACTTC
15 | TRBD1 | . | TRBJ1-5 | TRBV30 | CAWSPGQGAYQPQHF | TGTGCCTGGAGCCCGGGACAGGGGGCCTATCAGCCCCAGCATTTT
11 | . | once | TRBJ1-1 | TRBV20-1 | CIGVVNTEAFF | TGCATTGGCGTAGTGAACACTGAAGCTTTCTTT
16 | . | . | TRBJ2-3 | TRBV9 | CASSVDYSHFTDTQYF | TGTGCCAGCAGCGTAGATTACAGCCACTTTACAGATACGCAGTATTTT
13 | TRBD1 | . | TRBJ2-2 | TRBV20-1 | CSARQGGGGELFF | TGCAGTGCTAGGCAAGGGGGCGGCGGGGAGCTGTTTTTT
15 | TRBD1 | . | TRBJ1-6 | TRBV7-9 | CASSPTATGTSPLHF | TGTGCCAGCAGCCCCACCGCGACAGGGACTTCACCCCTCCACTTT
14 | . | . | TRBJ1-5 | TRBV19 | CASSRGRPNQPQHF | TGTGCCAGTAGTAGGGGACGGCCGAATCAGCCCCAGCATTTT
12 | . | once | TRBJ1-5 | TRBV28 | CASSLAVQPQHF | TGTGCCAGCAGTTTAGCGGTACAGCCCCAGCATTTT
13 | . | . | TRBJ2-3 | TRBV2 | CASGTYRTDTQYF | TGTGCCAGCGGGACGTATCGCACAGATACGCAGTATTTT
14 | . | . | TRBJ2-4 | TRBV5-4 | CASSAPQERDIQYF | TGTGCCAGCTCTGCCCCCCAGGAGCGGGACATTCAGTACTTC
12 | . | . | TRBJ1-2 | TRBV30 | CAWDRTRGGYTF | TGTGCCTGGGACAGGACAAGAGGGGGCTACACCTTC
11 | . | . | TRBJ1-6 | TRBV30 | CAWKEGSPLHF | TGTGCCTGGAAGGAGGGGTCACCCCTCCACTTT
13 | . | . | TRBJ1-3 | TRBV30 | CAWSVENGNTIYF | TGTGCCTGGAGTGTGGAGAATGGAAACACCATATATTTT
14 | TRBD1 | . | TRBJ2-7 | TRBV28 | CASSIGTGMNEQYF | TGTGCCAGCAGTATAGGGACAGGGATGAACGAGCAGTACTTC
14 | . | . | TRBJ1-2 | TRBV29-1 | CSVVGLQGASGYTF | TGCAGCGTTGTGGGACTACAGGGAGCCAGTGGCTACACCTTC
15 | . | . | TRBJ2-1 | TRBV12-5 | CASGLGQRAYNEQFF | TGTGCTAGTGGTTTGGGACAGCGAGCCTACAATGAGCAGTTCTTC
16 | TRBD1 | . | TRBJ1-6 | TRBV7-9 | CASSSPGGTNNSPLHF | TGTGCCAGCAGCTCACCAGGGGGCACCAATAATTCACCCCTCCACTTT
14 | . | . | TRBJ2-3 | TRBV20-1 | CSALGAGATDTQYF | TGCAGTGCTCTAGGGGCGGGGGCCACAGATACGCAGTATTTT
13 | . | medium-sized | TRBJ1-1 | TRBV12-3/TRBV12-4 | CASSLTGNTEAFF | TGTGCCAGCAGCTTAACAGGGAACACTGAAGCTTTCTTT
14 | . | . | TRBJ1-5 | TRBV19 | CARIPGGLRQPQHF | TGTGCCAGAATACCGGGCGGCTTAAGACAGCCCCAGCATTTT
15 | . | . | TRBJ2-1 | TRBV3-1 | CASSHLGATYNEQFF | TGTGCCAGCAGCCATTTAGGGGCCACCTACAATGAGCAGTTCTTC
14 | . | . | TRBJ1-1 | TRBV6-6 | CASRKSGGDTEAFF | TGTGCCAGCAGAAAAAGTGGAGGGGATACTGAAGCTTTCTTT
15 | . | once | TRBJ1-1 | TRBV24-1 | CATSDPRATNTEAFF | TGTGCCACCAGTGATCCCCGGGCCACGAACACTGAAGCTTTCTTT
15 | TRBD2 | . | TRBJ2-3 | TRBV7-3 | CASSYSGRITDTQYF | TGTGCCAGCAGCTATAGCGGGAGAATCACAGATACGCAGTATTTT
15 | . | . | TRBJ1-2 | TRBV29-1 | CSVDRVGGGMHGYTF | TGCAGCGTTGATAGGGTGGGTGGCGGGATGCATGGCTACACCTTC
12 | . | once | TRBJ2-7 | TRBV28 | CASSLPFNEQYF | TGTGCCAGCAGTCTACCCTTCAACGAGCAGTACTTC
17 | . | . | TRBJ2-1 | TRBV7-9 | CASSPPWGRESYNEQFF | TGTGCCAGCAGCCCCCCGTGGGGCAGGGAGTCGTACAATGAGCAGTTCTTC